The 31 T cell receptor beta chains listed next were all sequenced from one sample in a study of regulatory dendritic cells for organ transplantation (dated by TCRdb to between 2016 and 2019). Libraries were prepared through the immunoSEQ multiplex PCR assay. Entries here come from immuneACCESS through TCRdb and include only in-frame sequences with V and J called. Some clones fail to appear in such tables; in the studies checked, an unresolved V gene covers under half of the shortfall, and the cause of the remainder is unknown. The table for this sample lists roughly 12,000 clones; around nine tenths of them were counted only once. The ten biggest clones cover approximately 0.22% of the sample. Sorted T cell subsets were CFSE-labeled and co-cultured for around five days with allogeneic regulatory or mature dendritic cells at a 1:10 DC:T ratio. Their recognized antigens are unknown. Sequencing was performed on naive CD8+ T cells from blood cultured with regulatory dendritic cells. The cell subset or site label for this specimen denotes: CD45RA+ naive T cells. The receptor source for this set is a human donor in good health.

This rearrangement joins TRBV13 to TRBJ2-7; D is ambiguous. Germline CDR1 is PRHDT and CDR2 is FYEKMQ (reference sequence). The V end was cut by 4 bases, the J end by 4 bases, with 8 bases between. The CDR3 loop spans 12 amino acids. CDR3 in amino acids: CASSSEEYEQYF. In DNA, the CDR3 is TGTGCCAGCAGCTCAGAGGAGTACGAGCAGTACTTC.

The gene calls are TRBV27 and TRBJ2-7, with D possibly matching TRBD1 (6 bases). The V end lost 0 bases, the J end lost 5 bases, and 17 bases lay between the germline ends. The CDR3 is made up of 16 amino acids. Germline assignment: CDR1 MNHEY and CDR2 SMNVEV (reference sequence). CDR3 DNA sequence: TGTGCCAGCAGTTTATCGCAGACAGGTTGGGGTGACGAGCAGTACTTC. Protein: CASSLSQTGWGDEQYF.

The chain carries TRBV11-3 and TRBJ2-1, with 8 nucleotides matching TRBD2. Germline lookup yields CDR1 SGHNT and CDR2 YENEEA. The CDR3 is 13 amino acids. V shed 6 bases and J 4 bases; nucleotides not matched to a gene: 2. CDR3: CASSSGTYNEQFF. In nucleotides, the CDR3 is TGTGCCAGCAGTAGCGGGACTTACAATGAGCAGTTCTTC.

CDR3 in amino acids: CASFGRVITGANVLTF. CDR3 DNA: TGTGCCAGCTTCGGCAGGGTCATAACTGGGGCCAACGTCCTGACTTTC. The chain combines TRBV2 with TRBJ2-6, with D possibly being TRBD1 (5 bases). The CDR3 is 16 residues long. Trimming took 8 bases from V and 2 from J, leaving 16 bases between them. Per the germline V gene, CDR1 is SNHLY and CDR2 is FYNNEI. Full variable domain (outside the CDR3, taken from reference TRBV2 and TRBJ2-6): EPEVTQTPSHQVTQMGQEVILRCVPISNHLYFYWYRQILGQKVEFLVSFYNNEISEKSEIFDDQFSVERPDGSNFTLKIRSTKLEDSAMYFCASFGRVITGANVLTFGAGSRLTVL.

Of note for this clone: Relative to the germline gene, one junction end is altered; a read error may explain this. CDR3 loop: CASNLGGGANEQYF. CDR3 DNA sequence: TGTGCCAGCAACTTGGGCGGGGGGGCCAACGAGCAGTACTTC. The V call is TRBV5-5, the J call TRBJ2-7; 9 positions agree with TRBD2. CDR1 SGHKS and CDR2 YYEKEE come from the germline V gene (reference sequence). This CDR3 comprises 14 residues.

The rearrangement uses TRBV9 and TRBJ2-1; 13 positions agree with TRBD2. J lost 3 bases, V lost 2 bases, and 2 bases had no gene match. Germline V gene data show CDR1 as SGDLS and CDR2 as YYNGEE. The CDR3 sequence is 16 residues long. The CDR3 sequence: CASSVGTSGIYNEQFF. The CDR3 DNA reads TGTGCCAGCAGCGTGGGGACTAGCGGGATCTACAATGAGCAGTTCTTC.

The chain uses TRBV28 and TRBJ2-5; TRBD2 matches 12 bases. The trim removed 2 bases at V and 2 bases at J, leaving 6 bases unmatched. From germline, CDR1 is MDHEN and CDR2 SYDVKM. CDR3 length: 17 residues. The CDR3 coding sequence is TGTGCCAGCAGTTTAACTAGCGGGAGGACGCATCAAGAGACCCAGTACTTC. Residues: CASSLTSGRTHQETQYF.

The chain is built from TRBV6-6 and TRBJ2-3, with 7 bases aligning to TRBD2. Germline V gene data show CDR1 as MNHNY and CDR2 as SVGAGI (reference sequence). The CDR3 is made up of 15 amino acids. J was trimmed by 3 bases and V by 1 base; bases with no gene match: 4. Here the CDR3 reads CASSYWGGGTDTQYF. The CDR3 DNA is TGTGCCAGCAGTTACTGGGGCGGGGGTACAGATACGCAGTATTTT.

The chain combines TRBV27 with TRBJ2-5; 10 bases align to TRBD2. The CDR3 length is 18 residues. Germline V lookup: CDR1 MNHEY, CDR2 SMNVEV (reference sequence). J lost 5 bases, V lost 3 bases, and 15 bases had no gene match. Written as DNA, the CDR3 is TGTGCCAGCAGTTTCCTCCGAGGACTAGCGGCTCCATCGGAGACCCAGTACTTC. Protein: CASSFLRGLAAPSETQYF.

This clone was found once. The CDR3 nucleotides are TGTGCCAGCAGAGGCCTTGAGGGGGCATACAATGAGCAGTTCTTC. Translated: CASRGLEGAYNEQFF. The J gene is TRBJ2-1, the V gene TRBV6-5, with 7 bases identical to TRBD1. CDR1 and CDR2 from the germline V gene are MNHEY and SVGAGI. V gave up 6 bases and J gave up 4 bases; unmatched junction bases: 9. This CDR3 is 15 amino acids long.

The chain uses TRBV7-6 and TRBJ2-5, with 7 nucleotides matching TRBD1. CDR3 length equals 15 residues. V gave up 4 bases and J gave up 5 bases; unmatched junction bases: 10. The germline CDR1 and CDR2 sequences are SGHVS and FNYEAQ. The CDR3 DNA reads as TGTGCCAGCAGCTCAACCGACAGGGTGTGGGAGACCCAGTACTTC. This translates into CASSSTDRVWETQYF.

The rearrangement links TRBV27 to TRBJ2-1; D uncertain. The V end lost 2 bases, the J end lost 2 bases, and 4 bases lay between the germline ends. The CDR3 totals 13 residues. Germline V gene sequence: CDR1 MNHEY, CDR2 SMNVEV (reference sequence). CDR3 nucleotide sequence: TGTGCCAGCAGTTTAGGTACCTACAATGAGCAGTTCTTC. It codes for CASSLGTYNEQFF.

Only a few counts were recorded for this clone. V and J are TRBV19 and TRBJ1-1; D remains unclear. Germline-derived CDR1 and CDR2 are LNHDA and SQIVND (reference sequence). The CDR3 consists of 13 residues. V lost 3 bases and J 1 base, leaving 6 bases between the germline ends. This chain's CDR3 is CASSIGPNTEAFF. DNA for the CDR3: TGTGCCAGTAGTATCGGTCCGAACACTGAAGCTTTCTTT.

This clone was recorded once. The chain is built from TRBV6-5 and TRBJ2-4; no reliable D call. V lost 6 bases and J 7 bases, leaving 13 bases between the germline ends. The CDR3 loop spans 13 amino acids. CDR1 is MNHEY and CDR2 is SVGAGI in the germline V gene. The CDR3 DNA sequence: TGTGCCAGCAGCCCCCAGCCCCAGAACATTCAGTACTTC. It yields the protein CASSPQPQNIQYF.

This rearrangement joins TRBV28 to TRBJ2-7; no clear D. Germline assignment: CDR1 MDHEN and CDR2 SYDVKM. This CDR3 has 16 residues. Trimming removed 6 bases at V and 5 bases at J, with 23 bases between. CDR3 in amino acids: CASSPVLWGMRNEQYF. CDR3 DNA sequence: TGTGCCAGCAGCCCCGTTCTGTGGGGTATGAGGAACGAGCAGTACTTC. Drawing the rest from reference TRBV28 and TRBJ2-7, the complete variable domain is DVKVTQSSRYLVKRTGEKVFLECVQDMDHENMFWYRQDPGLGLRLIYFSYDVKMKEKGDIPEGYSVSREKKERFSLILESASTNQTSMYLCASSPVLWGMRNEQYFGPGTRLTVT.

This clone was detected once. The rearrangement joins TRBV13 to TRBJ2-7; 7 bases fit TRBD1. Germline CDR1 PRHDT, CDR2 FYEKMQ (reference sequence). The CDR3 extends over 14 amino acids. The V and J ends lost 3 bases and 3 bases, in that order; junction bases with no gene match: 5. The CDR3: CASSFPGQDYEQYF. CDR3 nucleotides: TGTGCCAGCAGCTTCCCCGGACAGGACTACGAGCAGTACTTC.

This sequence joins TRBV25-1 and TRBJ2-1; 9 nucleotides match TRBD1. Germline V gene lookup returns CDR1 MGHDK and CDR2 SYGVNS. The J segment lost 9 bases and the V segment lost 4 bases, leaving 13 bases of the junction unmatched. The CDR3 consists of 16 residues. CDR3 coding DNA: TGTGCCAGCAGTGGAGACCTTAACGGACAGGGGATTGAGCAGTTCTTC. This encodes CASSGDLNGQGIEQFF.

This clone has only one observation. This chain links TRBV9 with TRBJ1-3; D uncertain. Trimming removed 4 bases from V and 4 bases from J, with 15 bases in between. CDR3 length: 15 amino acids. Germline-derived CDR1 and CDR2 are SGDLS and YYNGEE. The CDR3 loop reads CASSLTDVPGNTIYF. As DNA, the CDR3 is TGTGCCAGCAGCCTCACTGACGTTCCAGGAAACACCATATATTTT. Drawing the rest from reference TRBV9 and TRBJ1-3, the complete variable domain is DSGVTQTPKHLITATGQRVTLRCSPRSGDLSVYWYQQSLDQGLQFLIQYYNGEERAKGNILERFSAQQFPDLHSELNLSSLELGDSALYFCASSLTDVPGNTIYFGEGSWLTVV.

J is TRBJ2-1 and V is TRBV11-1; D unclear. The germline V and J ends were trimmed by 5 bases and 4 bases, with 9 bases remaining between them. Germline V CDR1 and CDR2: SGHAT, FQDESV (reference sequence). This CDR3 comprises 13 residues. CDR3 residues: CASSQYTYNEQFF. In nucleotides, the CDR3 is TGTGCCAGCAGCCAATACACGTACAATGAGCAGTTCTTC.

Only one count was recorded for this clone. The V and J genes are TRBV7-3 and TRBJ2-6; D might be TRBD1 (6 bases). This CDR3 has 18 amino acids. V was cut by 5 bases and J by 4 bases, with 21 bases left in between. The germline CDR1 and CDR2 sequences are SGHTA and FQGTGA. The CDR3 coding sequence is TGTGCCAGCAGCCCCGGTTCCCCATACAGGGCCGGGGCCAACGTCCTGACTTTC. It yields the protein CASSPGSPYRAGANVLTF. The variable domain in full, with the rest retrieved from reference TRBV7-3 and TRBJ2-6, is GAGVSQTPSNKVTEKGKYVELRCDPISGHTALYWYRQSLGQGPEFLIYFQGTGAADDSGLPNDRFFAVRPEGSVSTLKIQRTERGDSAVYLCASSPGSPYRAGANVLTFGAGSRLTVL.

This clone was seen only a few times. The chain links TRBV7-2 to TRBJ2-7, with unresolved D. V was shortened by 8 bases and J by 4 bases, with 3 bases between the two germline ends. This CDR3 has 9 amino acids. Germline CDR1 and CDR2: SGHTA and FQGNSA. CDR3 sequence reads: CASGYEQYF. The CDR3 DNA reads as TGTGCCAGCGGTTACGAGCAGTACTTC.

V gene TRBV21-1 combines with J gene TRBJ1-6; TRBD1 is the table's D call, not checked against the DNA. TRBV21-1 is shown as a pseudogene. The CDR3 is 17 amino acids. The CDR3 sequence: CASSIRQDRGRNSPLHF. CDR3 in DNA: TGTGCCAGCAGCATCCGTCAGGACAGGGGTCGTAATTCACCCCTCCACTTT.

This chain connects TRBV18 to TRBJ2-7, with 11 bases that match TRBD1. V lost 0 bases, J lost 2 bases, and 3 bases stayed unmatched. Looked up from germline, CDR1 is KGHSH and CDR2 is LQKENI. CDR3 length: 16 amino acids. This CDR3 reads CASSPPTGQGAYEQYF. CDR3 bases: TGTGCCAGCTCACCACCCACGGGACAGGGGGCCTACGAGCAGTACTTC.

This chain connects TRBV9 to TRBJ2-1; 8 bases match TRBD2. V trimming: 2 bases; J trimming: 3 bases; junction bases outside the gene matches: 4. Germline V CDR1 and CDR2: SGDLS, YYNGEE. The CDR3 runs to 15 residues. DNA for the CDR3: TGTGCCAGCAGCGTTGATAGCGGGGTCTACAATGAGCAGTTCTTC. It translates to CASSVDSGVYNEQFF. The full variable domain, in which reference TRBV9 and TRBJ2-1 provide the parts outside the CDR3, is DSGVTQTPKHLITATGQRVTLRCSPRSGDLSVYWYQQSLDQGLQFLIQYYNGEERAKGNILERFSAQQFPDLHSELNLSSLELGDSALYFCASSVDSGVYNEQFFGPGTRLTVL.

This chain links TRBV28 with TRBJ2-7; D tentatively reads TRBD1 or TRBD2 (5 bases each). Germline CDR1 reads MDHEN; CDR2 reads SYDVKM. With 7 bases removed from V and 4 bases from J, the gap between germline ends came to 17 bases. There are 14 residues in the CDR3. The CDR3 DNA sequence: TGTGCCAGCATCCCCCATGGGGGATTGTACGAGCAGTACTTC. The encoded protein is CASIPHGGLYEQYF.

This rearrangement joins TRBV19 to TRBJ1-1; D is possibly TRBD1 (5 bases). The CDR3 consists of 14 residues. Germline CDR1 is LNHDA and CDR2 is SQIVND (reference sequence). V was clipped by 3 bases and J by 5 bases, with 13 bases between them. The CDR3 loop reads CASSMRQGKTEAFF. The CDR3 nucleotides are TGTGCCAGTAGTATGAGGCAGGGAAAAACTGAAGCTTTCTTT. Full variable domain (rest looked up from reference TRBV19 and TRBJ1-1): DGGITQSPKYLFRKEGQNVTLSCEQNLNHDAMYWYRQDPGQGLRLIYYSQIVNDFQKGDIAEGYSVSREKKESFPLTVTSAQKNPTAFYLCASSMRQGKTEAFFGQGTRLTVV.

The CDR3 protein is CASSPGGAQETQYF. CDR3 coding DNA: TGTGCCAGCAGTCCCGGGGGGGCCCAAGAGACCCAGTACTTC. The chain couples TRBV27 to TRBJ2-5; 8 nucleotides match TRBD2. Trimming at V came to 5 bases and at J to 1 base, leaving 3 bases not matched to a gene. The CDR3 contains 14 residues. Looked up from germline, CDR1 is MNHEY and CDR2 is SMNVEV (reference sequence).

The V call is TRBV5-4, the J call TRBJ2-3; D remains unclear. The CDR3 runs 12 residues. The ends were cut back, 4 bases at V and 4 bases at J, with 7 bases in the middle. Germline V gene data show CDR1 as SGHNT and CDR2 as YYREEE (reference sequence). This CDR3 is CASSRPPDTQYF. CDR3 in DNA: TGTGCCAGCAGCCGACCCCCAGATACGCAGTATTTT.

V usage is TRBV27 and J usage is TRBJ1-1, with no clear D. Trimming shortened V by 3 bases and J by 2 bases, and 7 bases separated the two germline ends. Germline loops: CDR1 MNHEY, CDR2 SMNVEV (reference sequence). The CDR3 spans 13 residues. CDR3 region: CASSFGTNTEAFF. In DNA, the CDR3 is TGTGCCAGCAGTTTTGGCACAAACACTGAAGCTTTCTTT.

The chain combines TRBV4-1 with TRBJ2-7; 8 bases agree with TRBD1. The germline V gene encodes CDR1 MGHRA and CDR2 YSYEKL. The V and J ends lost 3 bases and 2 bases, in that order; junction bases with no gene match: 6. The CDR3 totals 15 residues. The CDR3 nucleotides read TGCGCCAGCAGCCAGCGGACAGGGCCGGCCTACGAGCAGTACTTC. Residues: CASSQRTGPAYEQYF.

The CDR3 loop is CASSLMGGPSNEQFF. CDR3 DNA: TGTGCCAGCAGCTTGATGGGGGGGCCAAGCAATGAGCAGTTCTTC. The rearrangement links TRBV11-1 to TRBJ2-1; perhaps TRBD2 as D (7 bases). The CDR3 contains 15 residues. Germline CDR1 is SGHAT and CDR2 is FQDESV (reference sequence). Trimming shortened V by 3 bases and J by 6 bases, and 15 bases separated the two germline ends.